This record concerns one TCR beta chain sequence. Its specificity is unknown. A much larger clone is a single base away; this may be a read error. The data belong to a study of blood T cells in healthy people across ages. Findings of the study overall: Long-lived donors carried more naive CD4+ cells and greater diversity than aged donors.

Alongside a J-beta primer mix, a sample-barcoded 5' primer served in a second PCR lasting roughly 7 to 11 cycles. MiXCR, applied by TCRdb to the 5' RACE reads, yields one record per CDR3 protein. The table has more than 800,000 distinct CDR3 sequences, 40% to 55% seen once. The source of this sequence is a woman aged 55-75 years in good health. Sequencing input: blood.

The CDR3 bases are TGTCCCAGCAGCACCGACACAGATACGCAGTATTTT. Protein product: CPSSTDTDTQYF. The V call is TRBV7-2, the J call TRBJ2-3; D unclear. The CDR3 loop spans 12 amino acids. In germline, CDR1 is SGHTA, CDR2 FQGNSA.